The 4 T cell receptor beta chains presented below share a single source sample, sequenced in a study of OX40 agonist ivuxolimab in advanced cancers. Sequenced by immunoSEQ multiplex PCR; TCRdb stores in-frame clones only, minus some. The sample comprises fewer than 100,000 clones, about 93% of which are singletons, and roughly 6.5% rests with the top ten. Source: CD4+ or CD8+ T cells sorted from blood, taken in a trial of the OX40 agonist ivuxolimab. The receptors shown here come from an adult with an advanced solid tumor such as melanoma, head and neck, liver or kidney cancer.

The CDR3 spells CASSQGIGRTGNTIYF. The CDR3 coding sequence is TGCGCCAGCAGCCAAGGGATCGGCAGGACTGGAAACACCATATATTTT. The chain combines TRBV4-1 with TRBJ1-3; D uncertain. Germline loops: CDR1 MGHRA, CDR2 YSYEKL. V was cut by 1 base and J by 2 bases, with 12 bases left in between. There are 16 residues in the CDR3.

The J gene is TRBJ2-7, the V gene TRBV29-1; 8 bases align to TRBD2. This CDR3 contains 12 residues. Per the germline V gene, CDR1 is SQVTM and CDR2 is ANQGSEA. V shed 4 bases, J shed 3 bases, and the junction held 2 bases outside the gene matches. CDR3 loop: CSVVLADYEQYF. The CDR3, as DNA: TGCAGCGTTGTACTAGCGGACTACGAGCAGTACTTC.

The rearrangement links TRBV9 to TRBJ2-1; TRBD2 is a possible D gene (6 bases). The CDR3 contains 14 residues. Germline assignment: CDR1 SGDLS and CDR2 YYNGEE. V was cut by 0 bases and J by 10 bases, with 14 bases left in between. Written as DNA, the CDR3 is TGTGCCAGCAGCGTAGCGGGCTTCGCGGGGGAGCAGTTCTTC. This codes for CASSVAGFAGEQFF.

This chain uses TRBV15 with TRBJ1-5; TRBD1 aligns across 10 bases. The V gene's germline CDR1 is LNHNV and CDR2 YYDKDF (reference sequence). The CDR3 contains 14 residues. The J segment lost 10 bases and the V segment lost 1 base, leaving 4 bases of the junction unmatched. CDR3 residues: CATSRGDRGEPQHF. CDR3 coding DNA: TGTGCCACCAGCAGAGGGGACAGGGGAGAACCCCAGCATTTT.